The 5 T cell receptor beta chains listed next were all sequenced from one sample in a study of T cell repertoires in cytomegalovirus infection. One entry per CDR3 protein results from TCRdb running MiXCR on the reads. Of 350,000 to 400,000 distinct CDR3 sequences in the sample, approximately 30% were seen once. Their recognized antigens are unknown. Here the sequenced sample was cultured PBMCs, taken from culture after CMV antigen stimulation. These receptors originate from a human donor in good health (CMV status not recorded). Some clones in this sample may be carry-over from other donors' samples.

The rearrangement uses TRBV10-3 and TRBJ2-2; D may be TRBD1 (5 bases). CDR1 is ENHRY and CDR2 is SYGVKD in the germline V gene. Deletions cut 0 bases from V and 4 bases from J, with 15 bases between. This CDR3 spans 17 amino acids. DNA of the CDR3: TGTGCCATCAGTGAGTCGAACCGAAGGGGTTTCACCGGGGAGCTGTTTTTT. Translation: CAISESNRRGFTGELFF.

This clonotype was counted ten times or more. This rearrangement joins TRBV7-2 to TRBJ2-7; D uncertain. Germline CDR1 SGHTA, CDR2 FQGNSA. The germline V and J ends were trimmed by 2 bases and 3 bases, with 8 bases remaining between them. There are 13 residues in the CDR3. CDR3 nucleotide sequence: TGTGCCAGCAGCTTAAAGGCTAACTACGAGCAGTACTTC. It encodes CASSLKANYEQYF. Combining the CDR3 with reference TRBV7-2 and TRBJ2-7 gives the whole variable domain GAGVSQSPSNKVTEKGKDVELRCDPISGHTALYWYRQSLGQGLEFLIYFQGNSAPDKSGLPSDRFSAERTGGSVSTLTIQRTQQEDSAVYLCASSLKANYEQYFGPGTRLTVT.

This clonotype occurred many times. The chain has TRBV4-3 and TRBJ1-1; TRBD1 might be the D (6 bases). Trimming removed 3 bases at V and 0 bases at J, with 11 bases between. CDR3 length: 15 amino acids. CDR1 is LGHNA and CDR2 is YSLEER in the germline V gene. DNA of the CDR3: TGCGCCAGCAGCCAGGAGGGGGGGATGAACACTGAAGCTTTCTTT. Its protein is CASSQEGGMNTEAFF.

The CDR3 is CASSPIQGANTGELFF. The CDR3, as DNA: TGTGCCAGCAGCCCTATACAGGGGGCGAACACCGGGGAGCTGTTTTTT. V usage is TRBV7-6 and J usage is TRBJ2-2; TRBD1 agrees at 8 bases. CDR3 length: 16 residues. CDR1 is SGHVS and CDR2 is FNYEAQ in the germline V gene. The ends lost 5 bases at V and 0 bases at J; junction bases unmatched: 5.

This clonotype showed up many times. The chain links TRBV7-2 to TRBJ2-3; no clear D. CDR3 length: 14 residues. CDR1 is SGHTA and CDR2 is FQGNSA in the germline V gene. The ends were cut back, 1 base at V and 6 bases at J, with 11 bases in the middle. DNA for the CDR3: TGTGCCAGCAGCTTAGTCGCCTTGCCGGATACGCAGTATTTT. It yields the protein CASSLVALPDTQYF.